This T cell receptor (beta chain) was sequenced in a study of T cell repertoires in cytomegalovirus infection. Whole-study results and caveats: Cumulative frequency of public TCR beta families picked out carriers of CMV plus the relevant HLA.

This clonotype occurred a few times. As yet, its antigen is unknown. TCRdb called the reads again in MiXCR, with one record for every CDR3 protein. The repertoire holds more than 350,000 distinct CDR3 sequences, with around 32% as singletons. This receptor was identified in a human donor in good health (CMV status not recorded). Some clones in this sample may be carry-over from other donors' samples. The sequenced sample was PBMCs.

The CDR3 DNA reads as TGTGCCAGCAGTGGGGACTACCAAGAGACCCAGTACTTC. Amino acid sequence: CASSGDYQETQYF. The V call is TRBV2, the J call TRBJ2-5; D possibly corresponds to TRBD2 (6 bases). Trimming shortened V by 4 bases and J by 0 bases, and 6 bases separated the two germline ends. The CDR3 totals 13 residues. Germline V gives CDR1 SNHLY, CDR2 FYNNEI.